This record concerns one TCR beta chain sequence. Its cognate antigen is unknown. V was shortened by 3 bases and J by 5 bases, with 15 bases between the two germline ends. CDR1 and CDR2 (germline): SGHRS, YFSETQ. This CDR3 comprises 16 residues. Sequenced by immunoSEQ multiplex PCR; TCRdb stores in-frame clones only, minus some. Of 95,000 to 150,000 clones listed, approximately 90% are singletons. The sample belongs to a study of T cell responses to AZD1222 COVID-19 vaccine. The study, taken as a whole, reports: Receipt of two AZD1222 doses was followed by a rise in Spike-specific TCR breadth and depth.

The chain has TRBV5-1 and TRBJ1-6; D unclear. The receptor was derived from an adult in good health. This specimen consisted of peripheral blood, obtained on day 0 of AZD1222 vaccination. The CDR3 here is CASSSKPRIDNSPLHF. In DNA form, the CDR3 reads TGCGCCAGCAGCTCAAAACCCCGGATAGATAATTCACCCCTCCACTTT.